The T cell receptor beta chain described here comes from a study of PD-L1 blockade in urothelial cancer. Study-wide background: Male patients with bladder-origin urothelial cancer numbered about nine tenths of the roughly 29. Patients previously received 0 to 3 chemotherapy regimens.

This CDR3 comprises 15 residues. Germline-derived CDR1 and CDR2 are SGHTA and FQGNSA. Unmatched junction bases numbered 12, after V lost 6 bases and J lost 5 bases. Time point given: peripheral blood 6 weeks after treatment start. Pretreatment sampling and on-treatment sampling together yielded between 1 and 8 samples for each patient. Assay used: immunoSEQ multiplex PCR; TCRdb lists only in-frame clones, some missing. Counted here are 90,000 to 130,000 clones, 91% occurring once; the ten biggest clones make up approximately 3.8%. Sequenced material: PBMCs, taken around atezolizumab (anti-PD-L1) treatment. The V and J genes are TRBV7-2 and TRBJ2-5; TRBD2 matches 7 bases. The clonotype comes from a man in his fifties or sixties with urothelial cancer. The CDR3 protein is CASSEGEGIRETQYF. The CDR3 nucleotides read TGTGCCAGCAGTGAAGGGGAGGGGATCCGGGAGACCCAGTACTTC.